The TCR beta chain under discussion was sequenced for a study of T cell responses to AZD1222 COVID-19 vaccine. Study-wide results and limits: It should be noted that donors were predominantly white British and more often female, and clonal diversity was possibly underestimated. In all cases, repertoires were sampled only after the peak T cell response.

As for this clone: Its antigen remains unknown.

Germline V CDR1 and CDR2: SGHTA, FQGNSA. V was shortened by 5 bases and J by 5 bases, with 15 bases between the two germline ends. The CDR3 sequence is 14 residues long. Data came from immunoSEQ multiplex PCR; TCRdb stores just in-frame clones and leaves some out. The sample shows 150,000 or so clones, 85% to 95% of them seen only once. The chain carries TRBV7-2 and TRBJ1-2; D gene ambiguous. The source of this sequence is an adult in good health. Source: peripheral blood, taken on day 0 of AZD1222 vaccination. The CDR3 DNA sequence: TGTGCCAGCAGCCTATATAGGACGGGATATGGCTACACCTTC. Protein product: CASSLYRTGYGYTF.